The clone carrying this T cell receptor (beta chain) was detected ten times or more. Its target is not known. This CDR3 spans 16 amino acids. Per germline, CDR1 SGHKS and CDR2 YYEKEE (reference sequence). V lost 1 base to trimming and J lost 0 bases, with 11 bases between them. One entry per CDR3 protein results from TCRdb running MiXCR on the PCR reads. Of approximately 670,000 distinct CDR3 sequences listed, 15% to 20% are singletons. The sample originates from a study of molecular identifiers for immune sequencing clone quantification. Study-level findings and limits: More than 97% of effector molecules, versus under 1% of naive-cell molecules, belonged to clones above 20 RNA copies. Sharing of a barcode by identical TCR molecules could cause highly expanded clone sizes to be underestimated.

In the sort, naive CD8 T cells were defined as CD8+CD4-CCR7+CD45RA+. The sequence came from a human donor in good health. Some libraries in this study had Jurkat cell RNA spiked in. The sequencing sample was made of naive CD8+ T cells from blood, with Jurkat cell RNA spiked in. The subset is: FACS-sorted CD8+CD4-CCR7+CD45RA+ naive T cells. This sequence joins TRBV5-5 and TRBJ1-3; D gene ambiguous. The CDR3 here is CASSLWQWASGNTIYF. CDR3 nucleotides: TGTGCCAGCAGCTTGTGGCAGTGGGCCTCTGGAAACACCATATATTTT.